Presented here are 5 T cell receptor beta chains from one specimen sequenced in a study of blood T cell repertoires in COVID-19. Sequenced by immunoSEQ multiplex PCR; TCRdb stores in-frame clones only, minus some. The sample has nearly 65,000 clones, around 80% seen once; the top ten hold more than 10%. The sample taken for sequencing was peripheral blood. These receptors came from a human donor in a cohort sampled during active COVID-19.

The chain uses TRBV25-1 and TRBJ1-1; D is uncertain. The CDR3 totals 13 residues. Germline lookup yields CDR1 MGHDK and CDR2 SYGVNS. Trimming pared 2 bases from V and 9 bases from J, leaving 13 bases between. The CDR3 bases are TGTGCCAGCAGTGAACTCCCCGGGAGGAAAGCTTTCTTT. This encodes CASSELPGRKAFF.

The rearrangement uses TRBV7-2 and TRBJ1-5; D gene unclear. Trimming took 1 base from V and 1 from J, leaving 11 bases between them. Per the germline V gene, CDR1 is SGHTA and CDR2 is FQGNSA. This CDR3 is built from 16 residues. CDR3 residues: CASSLESLRSNQPQHF. CDR3 nucleotide sequence: TGTGCCAGCAGCTTAGAATCACTCCGGAGCAATCAGCCCCAGCATTTT.

This rearrangement joins TRBV4-3 to TRBJ1-2; 7 nucleotides align to TRBD1. The CDR3 totals 16 residues. Germline trimming cut 1 base from V and 4 bases from J; bases unmatched to any gene: 9. Germline CDR1 reads LGHNA; CDR2 reads YSLEER. This CDR3 is CASSQAYRGESYGYTF. In nucleotides, the CDR3 is TGCGCCAGCAGCCAAGCGTACAGGGGAGAGAGCTATGGCTACACCTTC.

This clone appeared a single time. The CDR3 DNA reads TGTGCCAGCAGCCACCCCCCCCTTGAAGCTTTCTTT. It encodes CASSHPPLEAFF. The chain is built from TRBV4-2 and TRBJ1-1; unclear D gene. V was cut by 3 bases and J by 7 bases, with 9 bases left in between. The CDR3 is 12 amino acids. CDR1 is LGHNA and CDR2 is YNFKEQ in the germline V gene.

The J gene is TRBJ1-3, the V gene TRBV6-5, with D perhaps TRBD1 (5 bases). V lost 10 bases and J lost 7, with 20 bases in between. Per germline, CDR1 MNHEY and CDR2 SVGAGI. The CDR3 covers 14 residues. CDR3 residues: CATERDGGGNTIYF. As DNA, the CDR3 is TGTGCCACCGAAAGAGACGGGGGGGGTAACACCATATATTTT.